What follows are 15 T cell receptor beta chains derived from one specimen sequenced in a study of T cells in Graves' hyperthyroidism and ophthalmopathy (dated by TCRdb to the late 2010s). The library was obtained by multiplex PCR. For sequencing, an Illumina HiSeq 2000 was employed. Amplification of TCR beta CDR3 regions was carried out from RNA transcripts. The TCR CDR3 was subjected to a first round of RT-PCR using the HTBI primer set and the Qiagen OneStep RT-PCR kit. The raw public reads went through TCRdb reprocessing: fastp at Q25, MiXCR clone calling, in-frame beta chains kept. For every CDR3 protein sequence, its rows merge into one entry that carries the most common genes and DNA. In all, the sample holds about 250,000 distinct CDR3 sequences, and roughly 20% of those were seen once. The top ten clonotypes cover about 60% of the sample. Sequencing was performed on blood. The origin of the receptors is a man aged 25 to 40 with Graves' ophthalmopathy.

This clonotype was detected many times. V usage is TRBV20-1 and J usage is TRBJ2-5; D is unresolved. The CDR3 runs 13 residues. Germline V gene data show CDR1 as DFQATT and CDR2 as SNEGSKA (reference sequence). V was shortened by 6 bases and J by 5 bases, with 16 bases between the two germline ends. CDR3 sequence reads: CSADLPTQETQYF. The CDR3 coding sequence is TGCAGTGCCGACCTCCCGACGCAGGAGACCCAGTACTTC.

The chain is built from TRBV11-2 and TRBJ2-7; TRBD1 or TRBD2 may be the D gene (5 bases each). V was pared by 3 bases and J by 0 bases, with 9 bases between. The length of the CDR3 is 14 residues. Per the germline V gene, CDR1 is SGHAT and CDR2 is FQNNGV. CDR3 region: CASSFRGSSYEQYF. CDR3 in DNA: TGTGCCAGCAGCTTCCGGGGCAGCTCCTACGAGCAGTACTTC.

There are a few counts of this clonotype. The V call is TRBV20-1, the J call TRBJ2-4; maybe TRBD2 (6 bases). This CDR3 is built from 14 residues. The V gene's germline CDR1 is DFQATT and CDR2 SNEGSKA (reference sequence). V was cut by 8 bases and J by 0 bases, with 14 bases left in between. This CDR3 reads CSSVGSLAKNIQYF. Written as DNA, the CDR3 is TGCAGTTCTGTCGGGAGCTTAGCCAAAAACATTCAGTACTTC.

Note on this clonotype: A junction boundary mismatches the germline segment, possibly from a read error. CDR3 amino acids: CTSRDRRNTEAFF. The CDR3 DNA follows: TGTACCAGCAGGGACAGGAGAAACACTGAAGCTTTCTTT. This chain joins TRBV6-1 and TRBJ1-1; TRBD1 matches at 8 bases. The CDR3 runs to 13 residues. CDR1 MNHNS and CDR2 SASEGT come from the germline V gene.

This clonotype was observed a handful of times. CDR3 in DNA: TGTGCCACCAGTGGGCCGGGACAGGGGCTATCCTACGAGCAGTACTTC. As protein: CATSGPGQGLSYEQYF. The rearrangement joins TRBV24-1 to TRBJ2-7; 10 bases are a match to TRBD1. The V gene's germline CDR1 is KGHDR and CDR2 SFDVKD. CDR3 length: 16 amino acids. Trimming at V came to 5 bases and at J to 1 base, leaving 7 bases not matched to a gene.

This clonotype was counted many times. The rearrangement links TRBV30 to TRBJ2-5; D might be TRBD1 or TRBD2, each matching 5 bases. CDR1 and CDR2 (germline): GTSNPN, SVGIG (reference sequence). The CDR3 is made up of 14 amino acids. V was shortened by 2 bases and J by 4 bases, with 14 bases between the two germline ends. The CDR3 sequence: CAWSRDRGVETQYF. CDR3 nucleotides: TGTGCCTGGAGTAGAGACAGAGGGGTAGAGACCCAGTACTTC.

This chain connects TRBV2 to TRBJ1-5; 8 nucleotides match TRBD1. The CDR3 covers 13 residues. Per germline, CDR1 SNHLY and CDR2 FYNNEI. Trimming cost V 8 bases and J 3 bases; bases outside gene matches: 3. The CDR3 is CASQGAFNQPQHF. For the CDR3, the DNA is TGTGCCAGCCAGGGGGCTTTCAATCAGCCCCAGCATTTT.

In this sample, this clonotype turned up many times. The V call is TRBV24-1, the J call TRBJ2-2; 7 bases are shared with TRBD2. Germline trimming cut 4 bases from V and 3 bases from J; bases unmatched to any gene: 4. Germline-derived CDR1 and CDR2 are KGHDR and SFDVKD. The CDR3 covers 15 residues. CDR3 sequence (DNA): TGTGCCACCAGTGAGCGGGAGTATGACACCGGGGAGCTGTTTTTT. This sequence encodes CATSEREYDTGELFF.

This clonotype was observed a handful of times. V and J are TRBV7-8 and TRBJ2-2; 10 bases align to TRBD1. In germline, CDR1 is SGHVS, CDR2 FQNEAQ. V dropped 2 bases and J dropped 0; count of bases not matched to a gene: 6. The CDR3 has 18 amino acids. The CDR3 region is CASSLPRDRGSNTGELFF. CDR3 DNA: TGTGCCAGCAGCTTACCCCGGGACAGGGGATCGAACACCGGGGAGCTGTTTTTT.

This clonotype has only a few counts. The chain employs TRBV20-1 and TRBJ2-2; TRBD2 is a possible D gene (6 bases). This CDR3 contains 15 residues. The germline V gene encodes CDR1 DFQATT and CDR2 SNEGSKA (reference sequence). V shed 6 bases and J shed 1 base, with 15 bases lying between them. CDR3 DNA sequence: TGCAGTGCCAGCCCGGCGGGGATGAACACCGGGGAGCTGTTTTTT. Translation: CSASPAGMNTGELFF.

This clonotype was detected a few times. The V gene is TRBV5-1, the J gene TRBJ1-4; D unresolved. Germline CDR1 and CDR2: SGHRS and YFSETQ. CDR3 length equals 14 residues. V was cut by 0 bases and J by 7 bases, with 10 bases left in between. The CDR3 here is CASSLGFRGEKLFF. The CDR3 DNA follows: TGCGCCAGCAGCTTGGGTTTTCGTGGTGAAAAACTGTTTTTT.

The sample holds a few counts of this clonotype. The chain links TRBV5-4 to TRBJ1-2; D is uncertain. With 5 bases removed from V and 4 bases from J, the gap between germline ends came to 18 bases. Germline V CDR1 and CDR2: SGHNT, YYREEE (reference sequence). The CDR3 is 15 residues long. The DNA for the CDR3 is TGTGCCAGCAGGGTTGGGGTAGGAGCATTCTATGGCTACACCTTC. Translating it yields CASRVGVGAFYGYTF.

In its sample, this clonotype was seen many times. The chain employs TRBV7-9 and TRBJ2-5, with D unresolved. There are 13 residues in the CDR3. V shed 5 bases and J shed 5 bases, with 12 bases lying between them. The germline V gene has CDR1 SEHNR and CDR2 FQNEAQ (reference sequence). This chain's CDR3 is CASSRAEVETQYF. CDR3 sequence (DNA): TGTGCCAGCAGCCGCGCAGAAGTGGAGACCCAGTACTTC.

This clonotype was seen more than once but under ten times. The chain uses TRBV7-8 and TRBJ1-5, with 7 bases fitting TRBD1. Losses at the gene ends were 3 bases for V and 4 bases for J; bases not matched to a gene: 3. The germline CDR1 and CDR2 sequences are SGHVS and FQNEAQ. The CDR3 contains 14 residues. CDR3 in amino acids: CASSFGTANQPQHF. The CDR3 coding sequence is TGTGCCAGCAGCTTCGGGACAGCTAATCAGCCCCAGCATTTT.

Only a few counts were recorded for this clonotype. V is TRBV20-1 and J is TRBJ1-2; D unresolved. The CDR3 totals 12 residues. V lost 0 bases to trimming and J lost 4 bases, with 6 bases between them. CDR1 DFQATT and CDR2 SNEGSKA come from the germline V gene (reference sequence). CDR3 amino acids: CSARDRSYGYTF. The CDR3 DNA reads as TGCAGTGCTAGAGATCGGAGCTATGGCTACACCTTC.